The sequence of this T cell receptor beta chain was determined in a study of cytomegalovirus exposure and HLA in healthy donors. General observations from the study: Differences between HLA loci emerged in a later analysis of TCR association rates, with DRB1 most and HLA-C fewest. It was about 150 TCR beta chains that were listed as cytomegalovirus-associated.

CDR3 length: 13 residues. The V and J ends lost 5 bases and 4 bases respectively, with 11 bases between them. CDR1 and CDR2 (germline): MRHNA, SNTAGT. Details on this clone: Its specificity is unknown.

Use of 60 Vbeta and 13 Jbeta primers characterized the PCR. TCRdb keeps only in-frame clones here, not all; method: immunoSEQ multiplex PCR. This table lists roughly 30,000 clones. Regarding donors, all were healthy bone marrow donors. There were likely unrecorded immune exposures, though donors were nominally healthy when sampled. V usage is TRBV6-4 and J usage is TRBJ2-5; a possible D gene is TRBD2 (5 bases). Sequenced sample: PBMCs. The origin of this receptor is a female donor in good health and CMV-seronegative. The DNA for the CDR3 is TGTGCCAGCAGTACGGGCCGGGGAGAGACCCAGTACTTC. Its protein is CASSTGRGETQYF.